This T cell receptor (beta chain) was documented in a study of blood T cell repertoires in COVID-19. Study as a whole: T cells, B-cell-depleted T cells, or PBMCs supplied cDNA or gDNA.

CDR3 length: 14 amino acids. The V gene's germline CDR1 is SSHAT and CDR2 FNYEAQ (reference sequence). Clones were sequenced by immunoSEQ multiplex PCR, and TCRdb holds only the in-frame ones, with some missing. The data contain around 260,000 clones, approximately 85% of them singletons. Concerning this clone itself: Compared with germline, one end of the junction differs, possibly owing to a read error.

The gene calls are TRBV7-7 and TRBJ2-3; D may be TRBD2 (6 bases). This sequence originates from a human donor in a cohort sampled during active COVID-19. The source material was peripheral blood. The CDR3 nucleotides read TGTGCTAGCAGCTCTAGGCCGGGGGCAGATACGCAGTATTTT. This encodes CASSSRPGADTQYF.